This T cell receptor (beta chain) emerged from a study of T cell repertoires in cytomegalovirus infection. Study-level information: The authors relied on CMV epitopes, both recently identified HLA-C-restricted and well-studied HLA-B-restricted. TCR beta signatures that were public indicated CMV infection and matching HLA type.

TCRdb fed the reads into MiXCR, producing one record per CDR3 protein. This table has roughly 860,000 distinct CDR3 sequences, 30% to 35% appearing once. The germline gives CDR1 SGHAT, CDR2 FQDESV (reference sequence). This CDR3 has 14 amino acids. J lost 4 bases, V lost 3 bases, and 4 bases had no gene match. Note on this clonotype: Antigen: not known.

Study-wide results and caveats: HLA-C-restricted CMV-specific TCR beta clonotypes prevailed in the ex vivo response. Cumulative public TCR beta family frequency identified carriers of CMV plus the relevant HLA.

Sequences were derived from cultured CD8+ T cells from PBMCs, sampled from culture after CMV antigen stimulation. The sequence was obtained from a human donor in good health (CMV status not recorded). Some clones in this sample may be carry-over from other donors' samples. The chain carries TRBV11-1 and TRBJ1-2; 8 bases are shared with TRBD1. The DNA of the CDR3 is TGTGCCAGCAGCTTTTCAGGGGGCAGCTATGGCTACACCTTC. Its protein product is CASSFSGGSYGYTF.